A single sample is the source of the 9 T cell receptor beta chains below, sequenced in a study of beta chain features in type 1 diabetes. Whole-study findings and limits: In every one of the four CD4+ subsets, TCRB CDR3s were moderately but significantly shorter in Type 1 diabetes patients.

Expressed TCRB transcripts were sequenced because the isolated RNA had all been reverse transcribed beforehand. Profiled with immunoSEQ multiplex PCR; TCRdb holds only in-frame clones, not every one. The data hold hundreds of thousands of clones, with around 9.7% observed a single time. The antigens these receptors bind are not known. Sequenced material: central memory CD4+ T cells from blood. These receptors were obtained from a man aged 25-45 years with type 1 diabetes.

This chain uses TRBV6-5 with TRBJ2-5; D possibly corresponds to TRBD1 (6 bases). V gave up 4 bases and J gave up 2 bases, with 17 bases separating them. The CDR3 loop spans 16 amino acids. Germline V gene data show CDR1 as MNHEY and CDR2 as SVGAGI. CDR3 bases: TGTGCCAGCAGTTCCCGTCGAAGCAGGGGACAAGAGACCCAGTACTTC. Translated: CASSSRRSRGQETQYF.

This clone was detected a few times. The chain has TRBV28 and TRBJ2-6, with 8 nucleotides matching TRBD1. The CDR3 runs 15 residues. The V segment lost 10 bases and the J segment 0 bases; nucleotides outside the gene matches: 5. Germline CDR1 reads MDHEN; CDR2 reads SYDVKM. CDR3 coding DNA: TGTGCCACCGGACAGGGCCTCTCTGGGGCCAACGTCCTGACTTTC. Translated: CATGQGLSGANVLTF.

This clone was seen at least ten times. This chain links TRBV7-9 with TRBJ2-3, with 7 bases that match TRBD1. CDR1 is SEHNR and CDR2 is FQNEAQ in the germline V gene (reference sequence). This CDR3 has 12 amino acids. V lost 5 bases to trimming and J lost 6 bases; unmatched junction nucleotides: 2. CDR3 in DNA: TGTGCCAGCAGCCAGACAGGGGATACGCAGTATTTT. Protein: CASSQTGDTQYF.

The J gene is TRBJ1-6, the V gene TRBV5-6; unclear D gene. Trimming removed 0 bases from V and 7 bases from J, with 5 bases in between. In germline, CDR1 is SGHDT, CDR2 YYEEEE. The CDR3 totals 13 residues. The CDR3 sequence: CASSLEENSPLHF. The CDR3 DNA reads TGTGCCAGCAGCTTGGAGGAGAATTCACCCCTCCACTTT. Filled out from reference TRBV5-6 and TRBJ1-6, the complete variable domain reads DAGVTQSPTHLIKTRGQQVTLRCSPKSGHDTVSWYQQALGQGPQFIFQYYEEEERQRGNFPDRFSGHQFPNYSSELNVNALLLGDSALYLCASSLEENSPLHFGNGTRLTVT.

The CDR3 protein is CASRGLAGAGETQYF. As DNA, the CDR3 is TGTGCCAGCAGAGGACTAGCGGGGGCCGGGGAGACCCAGTACTTC. The chain employs TRBV2 and TRBJ2-5, with TRBD2 matching over 13 bases. CDR1 and CDR2 from the germline V gene are SNHLY and FYNNEI. Trimming removed 6 bases from V and 5 bases from J; junction bases left unmatched: 6. There are 15 residues in the CDR3. Full variable domain (rest looked up from reference TRBV2 and TRBJ2-5): EPEVTQTPSHQVTQMGQEVILRCVPISNHLYFYWYRQILGQKVEFLVSFYNNEISEKSEIFDDQFSVERPDGSNFTLKIRSTKLEDSAMYFCASRGLAGAGETQYFGPGTRLLVL.

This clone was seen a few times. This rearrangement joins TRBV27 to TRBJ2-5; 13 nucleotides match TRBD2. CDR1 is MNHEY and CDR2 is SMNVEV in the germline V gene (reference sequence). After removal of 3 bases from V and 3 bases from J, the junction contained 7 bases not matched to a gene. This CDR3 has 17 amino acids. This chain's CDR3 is CASSFFGLAGAKETQYF. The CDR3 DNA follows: TGTGCCAGCAGTTTTTTTGGACTAGCGGGGGCCAAAGAGACCCAGTACTTC.

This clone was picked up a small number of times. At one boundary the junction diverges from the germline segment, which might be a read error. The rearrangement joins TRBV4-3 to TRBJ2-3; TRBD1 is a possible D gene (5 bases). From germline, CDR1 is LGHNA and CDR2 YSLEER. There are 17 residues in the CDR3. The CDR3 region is CASSQDTDISPTVTQYF. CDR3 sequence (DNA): TGCGCCAGCAGCCAAGATACGGACATTTCCCCCACAGTTACGCAGTATTTT.

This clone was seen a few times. The CDR3 is CASSEARGRETQYF. The CDR3 bases are TGTGCCAGCAGTGAGGCGAGGGGGCGAGAGACCCAGTACTTC. The chain has TRBV2 and TRBJ2-5; 7 bases align to TRBD1. With V trimmed by 3 bases and J by 4 bases, 5 bases remained unmatched. Germline CDR1 reads SNHLY; CDR2 reads FYNNEI. The CDR3 sequence is 14 residues long.

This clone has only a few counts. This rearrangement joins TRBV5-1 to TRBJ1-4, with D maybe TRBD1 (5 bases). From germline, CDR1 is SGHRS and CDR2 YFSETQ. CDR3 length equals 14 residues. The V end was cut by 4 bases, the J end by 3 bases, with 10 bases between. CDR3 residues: CASSVSGANEKLFF. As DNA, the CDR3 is TGCGCCAGCAGCGTTTCGGGGGCTAATGAAAAACTGTTTTTT.